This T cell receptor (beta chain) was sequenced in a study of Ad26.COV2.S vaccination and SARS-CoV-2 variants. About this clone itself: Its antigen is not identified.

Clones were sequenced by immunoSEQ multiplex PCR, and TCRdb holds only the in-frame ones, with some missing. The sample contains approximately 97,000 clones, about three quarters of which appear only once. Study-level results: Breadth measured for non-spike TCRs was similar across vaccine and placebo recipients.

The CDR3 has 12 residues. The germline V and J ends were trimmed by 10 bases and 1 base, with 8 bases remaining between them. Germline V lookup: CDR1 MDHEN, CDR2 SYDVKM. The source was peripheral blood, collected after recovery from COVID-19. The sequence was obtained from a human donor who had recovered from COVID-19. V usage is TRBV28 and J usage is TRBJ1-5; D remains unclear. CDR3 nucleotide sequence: TGTGCCACCTGCCTAAGCAATCAGCCCCAGCATTTT. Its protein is CATCLSNQPQHF.